Listed here are 10 T cell receptor beta chains from one sample, sequenced in a study of T cell changes during pregnancy in multiple sclerosis. Produced via immunoSEQ multiplex PCR; TCRdb's table is partial and in-frame only. The sample shows 100,000 or so clones, 75% to 95% of them seen only once. Source: peripheral blood, taken in the second trimester of pregnancy. The origin of the receptors is a female donor with multiple sclerosis, enrolled in a pregnancy study.

CDR3 protein: CAWRRQPDTGELFF. The CDR3 DNA follows: TGTGCCTGGAGACGCCAACCGGACACCGGGGAGCTGTTTTTT. The chain recombines TRBV30 with TRBJ2-2; D is unresolved. Trimming left V 3 bases short and J 3 bases short, with 11 bases between. The length of the CDR3 is 14 residues. Germline CDR1 is GTSNPN and CDR2 is SVGIG (reference sequence).

On this clone: A junction boundary mismatches the germline segment, possibly from a read error. This chain connects TRBV7-7 to TRBJ2-3, with D possibly matching TRBD2 (6 bases). The CDR3 length is 15 residues. From germline, CDR1 is SSHAT and CDR2 FNYEAQ (reference sequence). CDR3 coding DNA: TGTGCTAGCAGCTCCCCGGGACTTAGCACAGATACGCAGTATTTT. Translated, it gives CASSSPGLSTDTQYF.

The chain recombines TRBV5-1 with TRBJ1-5, with a tentative D call TRBD1 (5 bases). The V gene's germline CDR1 is SGHRS and CDR2 YFSETQ. Trimming left V 5 bases short and J 4 bases short, with 10 bases between. The CDR3 has 13 residues. CDR3 bases: TGCGCCAGCAGGACAGACCTTAATCAGCCCCAGCATTTT. As protein: CASRTDLNQPQHF.

V is TRBV28 and J is TRBJ1-5, with D maybe TRBD1 (6 bases). The germline CDR1 and CDR2 sequences are MDHEN and SYDVKM. Trimming removed 4 bases at V and 0 bases at J, with 19 bases between. CDR3 length: 18 amino acids. CDR3 nucleotides: TGTGCCAGCAGTTCGCAGACAGGAATGGGGTATAGCAATCAGCCCCAGCATTTT. Its translation: CASSSQTGMGYSNQPQHF.

The chain has TRBV28 and TRBJ2-7, with unresolved D. V lost 8 bases to trimming and J lost 6 bases, with 11 bases between them. Germline loops: CDR1 MDHEN, CDR2 SYDVKM. The CDR3 runs 11 residues. The DNA for the CDR3 is TGTGCCAGCGGAGTAGATCTCGAGCAGTACTTC. This codes for CASGVDLEQYF.

The chain joins TRBV4-3 to TRBJ2-6; D is unresolved. Trimming shortened V by 0 bases and J by 0 bases, and 6 bases separated the two germline ends. Germline V gene data show CDR1 as LGHNA and CDR2 as YSLEER. This CDR3 has 16 amino acids. CDR3 loop: CASSQDFSSGANVLTF. The CDR3 DNA is TGCGCCAGCAGCCAAGATTTTAGCTCTGGGGCCAACGTCCTGACTTTC.

The chain links TRBV6-5 to TRBJ2-1; 7 bases map to TRBD2. Germline CDR1 reads MNHEY; CDR2 reads SVGAGI. V shed 6 bases and J 4 bases; nucleotides not matched to a gene: 9. The CDR3 totals 15 residues. For the CDR3, the DNA is TGTGCCAGCAGCAAAGCGGGGTCCTTTTACAATGAGCAGTTCTTC. Protein: CASSKAGSFYNEQFF.

The chain couples TRBV7-2 to TRBJ1-1; perhaps TRBD1 as D (6 bases). Per germline, CDR1 SGHTA and CDR2 FQGNSA. The CDR3 is 15 residues long. V was pared by 2 bases and J by 4 bases, with 14 bases between. CDR3 nucleotides: TGTGCCAGCAGCTTAATCGGGGGGCGAGGCACTGAAGCTTTCTTT. Its translation: CASSLIGGRGTEAFF.

The V and J genes are TRBV7-9 and TRBJ2-7; 7 nucleotides align to TRBD2. This CDR3 comprises 14 residues. Germline V lookup: CDR1 SEHNR, CDR2 FQNEAQ (reference sequence). V trimming: 2 bases; J trimming: 2 bases; junction bases outside the gene matches: 3. CDR3: CASSLWAGAYEQYF. CDR3 coding DNA: TGTGCCAGCAGCTTATGGGCGGGAGCCTACGAGCAGTACTTC. Using reference TRBV7-9 and TRBJ2-7 for the parts outside the CDR3, the full variable domain is DTGVSQNPRHKITKRGQNVTFRCDPISEHNRLYWYRQTLGQGPEFLTYFQNEAQLEKSRLLSDRFSAERPKGSFSTLEIQRTEQGDSAMYLCASSLWAGAYEQYFGPGTRLTVT.

The rearrangement links TRBV19 to TRBJ2-7; no reliable D call. The CDR3 covers 15 residues. Trimming pared 6 bases from V and 0 bases from J, leaving 15 bases between. Germline V gene lookup returns CDR1 LNHDA and CDR2 SQIVND (reference sequence). The CDR3 DNA follows: TGTGCCAGTAGAGCCCACGGAAGGAGCTCCTACGAGCAGTACTTC. Translation gives CASRAHGRSSYEQYF.